These T cell receptor beta chains were read from a single sample in a study of cytomegalovirus exposure and HLA in healthy donors. The data were produced by immunoSEQ multiplex PCR, yet TCRdb's version contains in-frame clones alone and is incomplete. The table has around 250,000 clones, 75% to 85% seen once. The sequenced sample was PBMCs. These receptors originate from a woman aged 55-75 years in good health and CMV-seropositive. CDR3s include the opening cysteine and the closing phenylalanine or tryptophan. The D gene is left open where the match is weak. Not all rows give a size; the values are once, few, many and, for expanded clones, a class.

clone_size	d_call	v_call	cdr3_length	j_call	cdr3_aa	cdr3_nt
NA	TRBD1	TRBV6-6	15	TRBJ1-5	CASIGDRDRNQPQHF	TGTGCCAGCATAGGAGACAGGGACCGCAATCAGCCCCAGCATTTT
NA	NA	TRBV28	12	TRBJ2-3	CASSYQRNTQYF	TGTGCCAGCAGTTACCAGCGGAATACGCAGTATTTT
few	TRBD1	TRBV30	14	TRBJ1-2	CAWRVAGGLYGYTF	TGTGCCTGGAGAGTTGCAGGGGGCCTCTATGGCTACACCTTC
NA	NA	TRBV5-1	14	TRBJ1-2	CASSLGSANYGYTF	TGCGCCAGCAGCTTGGGTTCGGCTAACTATGGCTACACCTTC
few	TRBD2	TRBV2	16	TRBJ2-5	CASSVNSGSGWETQYF	TGTGCCAGCAGTGTGAATAGCGGGAGCGGGTGGGAGACCCAGTACTTC
NA	TRBD2	TRBV27	17	TRBJ2-5	CASRPPGGLAYQETQYF	TGTGCCAGCAGACCACCAGGCGGACTAGCGTACCAAGAGACCCAGTACTTC
NA	NA	TRBV10-3	12	TRBJ1-3	CAARSSGNTIYF	TGTGCCGCCCGGAGCTCTGGAAACACCATATATTTT
few	TRBD1	TRBV28	20	TRBJ2-7	CASSLGKAGTGFGRIYEQYF	TGTGCCAGCAGTTTGGGGAAAGCCGGGACAGGGTTCGGCCGCATCTACGAGCAGTACTTC
once	NA	TRBV7-3	16	TRBJ2-5	CASSLRGLLYQETQYF	TGTGCCAGCAGCTTAAGGGGACTCTTGTACCAAGAGACCCAGTACTTC
NA	TRBD2	TRBV28	16	TRBJ2-1	CASSSSTSGSYNEQFF	TGTGCCAGCAGTTCATCGACTAGCGGGTCCTACAATGAGCAGTTCTTC